This T cell receptor beta chain was recovered during a study of blood T cell repertoires in COVID-19. Study-level information: The origin of the acute and convalescent COVID-19 samples was the United States, Italy and Spain.

Participants spanned ages about 18 to 95 years and resided in 20 to 30 US areas. In assigning cohorts, the study relied on participant-reported clinical history. The CDR3 extends over 14 amino acids. Deletions cut 1 base from V and 3 bases from J, with 6 bases between. Germline-derived CDR1 and CDR2 are SNHLY and FYNNEI. This table comes from immunoSEQ multiplex PCR, and its TCRdb copy is limited to in-frame clones, with some not included. The sample has about 260,000 clones, about 86% seen once; the top ten hold roughly 4%. This chain uses TRBV2 with TRBJ2-2; D unresolved. Specimen: PBMCs or T cells enriched from blood (not recorded which). The sequence derives from a man under 40 with acute COVID-19. CDR3 DNA sequence: TGTGCCAGCAGTGAAGATGGCTACACCGGGGAGCTGTTTTTT. Translated: CASSEDGYTGELFF.